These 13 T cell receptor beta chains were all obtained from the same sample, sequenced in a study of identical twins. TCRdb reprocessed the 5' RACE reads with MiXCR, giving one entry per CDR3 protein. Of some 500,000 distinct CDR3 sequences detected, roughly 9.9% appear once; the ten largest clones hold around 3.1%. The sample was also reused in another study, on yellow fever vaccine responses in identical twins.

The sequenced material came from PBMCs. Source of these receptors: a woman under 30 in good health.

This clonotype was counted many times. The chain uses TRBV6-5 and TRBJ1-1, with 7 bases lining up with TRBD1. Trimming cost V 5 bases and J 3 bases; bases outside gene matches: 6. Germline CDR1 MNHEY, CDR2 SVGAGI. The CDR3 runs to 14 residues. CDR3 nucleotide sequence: TGTGCCAGCAGTAACTGGGACAGTTACACTGAAGCTTTCTTT. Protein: CASSNWDSYTEAFF.

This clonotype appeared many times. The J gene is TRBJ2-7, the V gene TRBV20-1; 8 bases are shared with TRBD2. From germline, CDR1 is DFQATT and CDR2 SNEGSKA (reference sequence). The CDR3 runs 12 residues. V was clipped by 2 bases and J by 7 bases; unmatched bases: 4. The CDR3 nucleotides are TGCAGTGCTAGACCAGCGGGGGCTGAGCAGTACTTC. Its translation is CSARPAGAEQYF.

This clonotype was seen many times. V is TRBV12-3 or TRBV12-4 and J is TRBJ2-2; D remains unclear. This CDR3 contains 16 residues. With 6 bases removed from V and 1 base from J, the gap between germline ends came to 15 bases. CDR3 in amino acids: CASRITVPRNTGELFF. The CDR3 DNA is TGTGCCAGCAGGATCACAGTTCCTCGGAACACCGGGGAGCTGTTTTTT.

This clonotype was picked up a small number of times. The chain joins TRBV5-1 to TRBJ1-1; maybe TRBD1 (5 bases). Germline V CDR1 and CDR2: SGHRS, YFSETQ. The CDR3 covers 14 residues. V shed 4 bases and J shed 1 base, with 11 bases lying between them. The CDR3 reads CASSAGGRNTEAFF. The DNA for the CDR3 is TGCGCCAGCAGCGCCGGGGGGAGGAACACTGAAGCTTTCTTT.

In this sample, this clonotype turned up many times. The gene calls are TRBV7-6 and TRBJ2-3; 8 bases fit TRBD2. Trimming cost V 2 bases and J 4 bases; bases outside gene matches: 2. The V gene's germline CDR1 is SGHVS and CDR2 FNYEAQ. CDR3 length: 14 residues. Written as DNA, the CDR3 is TGTGCCAGCAGCTTACGGGGGGGGGCAGATACGCAGTATTTT. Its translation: CASSLRGGADTQYF.

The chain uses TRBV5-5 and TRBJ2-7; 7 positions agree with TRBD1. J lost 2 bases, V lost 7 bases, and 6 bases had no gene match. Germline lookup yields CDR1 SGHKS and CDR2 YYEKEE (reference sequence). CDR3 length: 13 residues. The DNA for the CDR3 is TGTGCCAGCGGGAGACAGGGAACCTACGAGCAGTACTTC. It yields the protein CASGRQGTYEQYF.

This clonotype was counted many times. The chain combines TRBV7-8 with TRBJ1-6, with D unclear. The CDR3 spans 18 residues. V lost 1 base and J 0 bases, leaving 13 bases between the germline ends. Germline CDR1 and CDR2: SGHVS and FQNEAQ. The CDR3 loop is CASSLVGDLDSYNSPLHF. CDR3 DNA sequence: TGTGCCAGCAGCTTAGTCGGGGATCTAGACTCCTATAATTCACCCCTCCACTTT. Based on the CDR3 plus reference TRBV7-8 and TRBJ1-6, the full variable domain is GAGVSQSPRYKVAKRGQDVALRCDPISGHVSLFWYQQALGQGPEFLTYFQNEAQLDKSGLPSDRFFAERPEGSVSTLKIQRTQQEDSAVYLCASSLVGDLDSYNSPLHFGNGTRLTVT.

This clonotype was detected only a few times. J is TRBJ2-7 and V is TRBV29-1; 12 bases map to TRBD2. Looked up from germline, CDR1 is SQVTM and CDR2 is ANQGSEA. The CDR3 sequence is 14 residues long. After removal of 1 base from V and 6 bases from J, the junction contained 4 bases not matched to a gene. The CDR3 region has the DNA TGCAGCGTTGAAGGACTAGCGGGAGCGGGCGAGCAGTACTTC. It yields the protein CSVEGLAGAGEQYF.

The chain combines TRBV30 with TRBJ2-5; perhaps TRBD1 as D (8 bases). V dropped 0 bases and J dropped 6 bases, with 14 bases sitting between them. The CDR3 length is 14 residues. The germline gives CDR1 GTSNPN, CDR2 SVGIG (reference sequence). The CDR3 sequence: CAWSVQGGAKTQYF. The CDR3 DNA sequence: TGTGCCTGGAGTGTACAGGGGGGGGCGAAGACCCAGTACTTC.

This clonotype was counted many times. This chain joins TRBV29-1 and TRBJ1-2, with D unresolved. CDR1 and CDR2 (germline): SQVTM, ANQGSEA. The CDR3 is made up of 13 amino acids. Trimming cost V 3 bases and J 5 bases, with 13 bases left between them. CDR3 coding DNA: TGCAGCGTTGAGACCGCTAGGGAGTATGGCTACACCTTC. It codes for CSVETAREYGYTF.

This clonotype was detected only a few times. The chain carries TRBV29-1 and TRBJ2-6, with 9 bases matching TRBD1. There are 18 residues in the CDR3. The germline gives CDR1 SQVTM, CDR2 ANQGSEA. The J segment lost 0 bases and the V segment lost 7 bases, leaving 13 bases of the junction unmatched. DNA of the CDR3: TGCAGCGCGTACGGGGGACAGGGAAGTACCTCTGGGGCCAACGTCCTGACTTTC. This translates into CSAYGGQGSTSGANVLTF.

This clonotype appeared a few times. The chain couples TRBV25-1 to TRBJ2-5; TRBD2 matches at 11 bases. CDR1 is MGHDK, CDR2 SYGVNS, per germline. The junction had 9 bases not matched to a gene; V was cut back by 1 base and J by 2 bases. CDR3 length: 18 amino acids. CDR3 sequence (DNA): TGTGCCAGCAGTGAATGGACTAGCGGGTTTCCCCCACAAGAGACCCAGTACTTC. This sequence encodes CASSEWTSGFPPQETQYF. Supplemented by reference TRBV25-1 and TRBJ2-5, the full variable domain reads EADIYQTPRYLVIGTGKKITLECSQTMGHDKMYWYQQDPGMELHLIHYSYGVNSTEKGDLSSESTVSRIRTEHFPLTLESARPSHTSQYLCASSEWTSGFPPQETQYFGPGTRLLVL.

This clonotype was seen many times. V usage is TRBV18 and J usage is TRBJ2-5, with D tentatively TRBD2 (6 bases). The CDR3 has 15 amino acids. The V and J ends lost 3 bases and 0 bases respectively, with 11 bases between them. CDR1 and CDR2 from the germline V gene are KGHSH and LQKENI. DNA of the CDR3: TGTGCCAGCTCACCGAAGGGCGGGAACCAAGAGACCCAGTACTTC. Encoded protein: CASSPKGGNQETQYF. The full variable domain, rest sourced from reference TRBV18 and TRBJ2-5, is NAGVMQNPRHLVRRRGQEARLRCSPMKGHSHVYWYRQLPEEGLKFMVYLQKENIIDESGMPKERFSAEFPKEGPSILRIQQVVRGDSAAYFCASSPKGGNQETQYFGPGTRLLVL.